This T cell receptor beta chain originates from a study of OX40 agonist ivuxolimab in advanced cancers. Peripheral blood came from all dose cohorts at three timepoints. The protocol was immunoSEQ multiplex PCR, while the TCRdb copy is restricted to in-frame clones and leaves out a portion. The repertoire holds around 72,000 clones, about 90% seen once, with around 3% in the top ten. The sample in question was CD4+ or CD8+ T cells sorted from blood, obtained in a trial of the OX40 agonist ivuxolimab. The clonotype comes from an adult with an advanced solid tumor such as melanoma, head and neck, liver or kidney cancer.

This CDR3 is CASSQHGGYEQYF. DNA of the CDR3: TGTGCCAGCAGCCAACATGGGGGCTACGAGCAGTACTTC. This rearrangement joins TRBV7-8 to TRBJ2-7; D may correspond to TRBD1 or TRBD2 (5 bases each). Trimming pared 5 bases from V and 3 bases from J, leaving 11 bases between. CDR1 SGHVS and CDR2 FQNEAQ come from the germline V gene. The CDR3 consists of 13 residues.